The sequence of this TCR beta chain was determined in a study of T-cell reconstitution after alpha-beta-depleted transplantation in children. This clonotype was recorded at least ten times. Unique molecular identifiers were incorporated when the TCRbeta library was constructed. TCRdb itself ran the PCR reads through MiXCR, one entry per CDR3 protein. Of hundreds of thousands of distinct CDR3 sequences listed, around 13% are singletons. V was clipped by 4 bases and J by 7 bases; unmatched bases: 6. Looked up from germline, CDR1 is MGHRA and CDR2 is YSYEKL. The length of the CDR3 is 14 residues. This TCR came from a girl aged 2-9 years with congenital amegakaryocytic thrombocytopenia, due to receive a stem cell transplant. The J gene is TRBJ2-1, the V gene TRBV4-1, with 8 bases lining up with TRBD1. The sample consisted of PBMCs, taken before TCRalphabeta/CD19-depleted stem cell transplant. Here the CDR3 DNA reads TGCGCCAGCAGCCGGGGACAGGCTATTAATGAGCAGTTCTTC. As protein: CASSRGQAINEQFF.